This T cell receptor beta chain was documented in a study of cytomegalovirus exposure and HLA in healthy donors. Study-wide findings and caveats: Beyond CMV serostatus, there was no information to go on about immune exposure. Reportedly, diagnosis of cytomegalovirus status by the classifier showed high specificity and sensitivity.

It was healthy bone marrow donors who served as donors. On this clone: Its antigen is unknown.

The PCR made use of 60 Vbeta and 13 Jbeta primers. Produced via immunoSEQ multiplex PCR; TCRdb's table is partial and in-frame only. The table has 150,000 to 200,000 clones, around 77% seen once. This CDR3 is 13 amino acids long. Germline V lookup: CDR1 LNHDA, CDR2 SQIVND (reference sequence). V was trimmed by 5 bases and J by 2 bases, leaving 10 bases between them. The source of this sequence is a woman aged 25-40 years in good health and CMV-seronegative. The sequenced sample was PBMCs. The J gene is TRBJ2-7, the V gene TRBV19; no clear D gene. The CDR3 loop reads CASSASAAYEQYF. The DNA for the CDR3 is TGTGCCAGTAGTGCCTCGGCGGCCTACGAGCAGTACTTC.